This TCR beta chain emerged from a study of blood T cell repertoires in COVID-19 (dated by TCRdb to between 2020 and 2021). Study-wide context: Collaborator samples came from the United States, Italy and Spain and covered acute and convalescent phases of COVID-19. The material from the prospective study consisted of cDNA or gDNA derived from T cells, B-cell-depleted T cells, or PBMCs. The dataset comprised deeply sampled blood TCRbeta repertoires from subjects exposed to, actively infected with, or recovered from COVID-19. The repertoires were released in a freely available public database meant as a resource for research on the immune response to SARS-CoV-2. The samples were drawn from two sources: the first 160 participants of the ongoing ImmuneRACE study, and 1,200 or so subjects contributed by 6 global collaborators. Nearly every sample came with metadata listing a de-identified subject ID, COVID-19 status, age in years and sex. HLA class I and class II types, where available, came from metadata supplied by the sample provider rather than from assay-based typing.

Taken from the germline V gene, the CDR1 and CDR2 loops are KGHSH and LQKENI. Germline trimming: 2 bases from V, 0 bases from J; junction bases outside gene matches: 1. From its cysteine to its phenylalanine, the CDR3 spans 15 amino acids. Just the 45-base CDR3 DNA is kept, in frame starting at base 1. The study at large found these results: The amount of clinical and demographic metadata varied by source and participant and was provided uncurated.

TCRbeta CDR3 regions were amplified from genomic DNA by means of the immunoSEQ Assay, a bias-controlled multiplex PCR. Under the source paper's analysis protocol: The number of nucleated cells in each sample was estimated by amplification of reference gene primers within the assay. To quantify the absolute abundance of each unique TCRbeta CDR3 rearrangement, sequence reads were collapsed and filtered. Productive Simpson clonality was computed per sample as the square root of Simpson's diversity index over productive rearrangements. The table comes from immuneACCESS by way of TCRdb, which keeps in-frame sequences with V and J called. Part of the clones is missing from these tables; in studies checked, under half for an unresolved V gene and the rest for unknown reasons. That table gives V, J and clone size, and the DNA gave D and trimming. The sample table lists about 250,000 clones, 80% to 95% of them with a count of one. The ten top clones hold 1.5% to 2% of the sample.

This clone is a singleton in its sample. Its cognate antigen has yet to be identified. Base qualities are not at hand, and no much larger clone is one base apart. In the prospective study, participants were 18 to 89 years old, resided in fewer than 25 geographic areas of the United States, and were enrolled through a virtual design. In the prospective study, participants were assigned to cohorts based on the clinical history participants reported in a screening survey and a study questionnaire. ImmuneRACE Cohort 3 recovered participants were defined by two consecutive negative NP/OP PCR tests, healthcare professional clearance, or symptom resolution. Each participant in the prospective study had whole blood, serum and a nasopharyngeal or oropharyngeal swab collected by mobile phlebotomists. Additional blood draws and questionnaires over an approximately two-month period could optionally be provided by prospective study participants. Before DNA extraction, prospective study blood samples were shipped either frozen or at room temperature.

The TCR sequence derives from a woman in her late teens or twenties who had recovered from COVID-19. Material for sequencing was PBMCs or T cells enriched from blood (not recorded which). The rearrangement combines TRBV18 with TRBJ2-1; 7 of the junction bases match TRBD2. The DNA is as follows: TGTGCCAGCTCACCAACGGGGGGCTCCTACAATGAGCAGTTCTTC. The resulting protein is CASSPTGGSYNEQFF.